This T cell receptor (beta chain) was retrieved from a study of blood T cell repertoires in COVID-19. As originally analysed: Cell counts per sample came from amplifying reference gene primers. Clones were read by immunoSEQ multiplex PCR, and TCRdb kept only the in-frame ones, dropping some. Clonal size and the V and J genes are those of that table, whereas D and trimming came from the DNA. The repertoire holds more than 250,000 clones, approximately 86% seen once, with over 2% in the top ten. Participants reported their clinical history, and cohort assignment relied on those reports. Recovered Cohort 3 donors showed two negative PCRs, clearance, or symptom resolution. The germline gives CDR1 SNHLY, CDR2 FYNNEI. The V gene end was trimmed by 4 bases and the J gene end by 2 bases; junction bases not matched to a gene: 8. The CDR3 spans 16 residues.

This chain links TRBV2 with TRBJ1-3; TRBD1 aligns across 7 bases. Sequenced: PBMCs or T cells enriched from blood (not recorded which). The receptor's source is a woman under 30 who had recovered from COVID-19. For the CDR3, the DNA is TGTGCCAGCAGTGTAAGGTGGCAGGGGGCTGGAAACACCATATATTTT. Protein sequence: CASSVRWQGAGNTIYF.